Shown below are 19 T cell receptor beta chains from a single sample sequenced in a study of CD8+ T cells in alopecia areata. Treatment indicated: oral pan-JAK inhibitor, 5-10 mg twice daily. Sequencing used cDNA as its template, made by extracting RNA and reverse transcribing it. TCRdb keeps only in-frame clones here, not all; method: immunoSEQ multiplex PCR. The sample lists under 200,000 clones, less than 80% occurring once. Here the sequenced sample was CD4+ T cells sorted from blood, taken at week 24, from a patient treated with tofacitinib. All receptors derive from a human donor with alopecia areata.

The chain joins TRBV29-1 to TRBJ1-2; a possible D gene is TRBD1 (5 bases). This CDR3 is built from 14 residues. V shed 5 bases and J shed 0 bases, with 13 bases lying between them. Germline assignment: CDR1 SQVTM and CDR2 ANQGSEA. For the CDR3, the DNA is TGCAGCGTTCCAATTCGGGGGACTAACTATGGCTACACCTTC. It translates to CSVPIRGTNYGYTF.

This clone has just a few counts. The chain uses TRBV5-1 and TRBJ2-1, with 9 bases fitting TRBD1. Per germline, CDR1 SGHRS and CDR2 YFSETQ. The CDR3 is 13 amino acids. V was clipped by 6 bases and J by 5 bases; unmatched bases: 3. DNA of the CDR3: TGCGCCAGCAAAGGGACAGGGAACAATGAGCAGTTCTTC. Amino acids: CASKGTGNNEQFF. The variable domain in full, with the rest retrieved from reference TRBV5-1 and TRBJ2-1, is KAGVTQTPRYLIKTRGQQVTLSCSPISGHRSVSWYQQTPGQGLQFLFEYFSETQRNKGNFPGRFSGRQFSNSRSEMNVSTLELGDSALYLCASKGTGNNEQFFGPGTRLTVL.

The rearrangement uses TRBV5-1 and TRBJ1-1, with unresolved D. The CDR3 is 16 amino acids. V lost 0 bases to trimming and J lost 0 bases, with 12 bases between them. CDR1 is SGHRS, CDR2 YFSETQ, per germline. The CDR3 here is CASSLGVGNMNTEAFF. As DNA, the CDR3 is TGCGCCAGCAGCTTGGGCGTCGGAAACATGAACACTGAAGCTTTCTTT.

The gene calls are TRBV7-6 and TRBJ2-1; D is unclear. In germline, CDR1 is SGHVS, CDR2 FNYEAQ. CDR3 size: 13 residues. With 3 bases removed from V and 5 bases from J, the gap between germline ends came to 8 bases. The CDR3 region is CASSFHRDNEQFF. Written as DNA, the CDR3 is TGTGCCAGCAGCTTTCACCGCGACAATGAGCAGTTCTTC.

This clone was recorded a few times. The J gene is TRBJ2-1, the V gene TRBV7-8, with TRBD2 matching 10 bases. The trim removed 3 bases at V and 4 bases at J, leaving 6 bases unmatched. This CDR3 is built from 16 residues. Per the germline V gene, CDR1 is SGHVS and CDR2 is FQNEAQ. For the CDR3, the DNA is TGTGCCAGCAGCTTTAAGCGGGGGGGGCGGTACAATGAGCAGTTCTTC. Protein sequence: CASSFKRGGRYNEQFF. The variable domain in full, with the rest retrieved from reference TRBV7-8 and TRBJ2-1, is GAGVSQSPRYKVAKRGQDVALRCDPISGHVSLFWYQQALGQGPEFLTYFQNEAQLDKSGLPSDRFFAERPEGSVSTLKIQRTQQEDSAVYLCASSFKRGGRYNEQFFGPGTRLTVL.

The sample holds a few counts of this clone. The V call is TRBV29-1, the J call TRBJ1-6; 7 bases are a match to TRBD1. J lost 9 bases, V lost 6 bases, and 8 bases had no gene match. There are 13 residues in the CDR3. Germline values: CDR1 SQVTM, CDR2 ANQGSEA. CDR3 DNA: TGCAGCGTCAGTGACAGGGTTGGTTCACCCCTCCACTTT. The encoded protein is CSVSDRVGSPLHF.

A few counts support this clone. In DNA, the CDR3 is TGTGCCAGCAGTACAACCGGGACAGTGAACACTGAAGCTTTCTTT. It yields the protein CASSTTGTVNTEAFF. V and J are TRBV6-5 and TRBJ1-1; 7 nucleotides line up with TRBD1. Trimming removed 5 bases from V and 0 bases from J; junction bases left unmatched: 6. The CDR3 consists of 15 residues. CDR1 and CDR2 (germline): MNHEY, SVGAGI.

The chain employs TRBV7-6 and TRBJ2-5, with 8 bases that match TRBD2. V lost 5 bases and J lost 5; bases outside the gene matches: 7. The CDR3 has 14 residues. Germline CDR1 SGHVS, CDR2 FNYEAQ. CDR3 loop: CASSAAGGGETQYF. The DNA for the CDR3 is TGTGCCAGCAGCGCGGCGGGGGGCGGTGAGACCCAGTACTTC. Full variable domain (outside the CDR3, taken from reference TRBV7-6 and TRBJ2-5): GAGVSQSPRYKVTKRGQDVALRCDPISGHVSLYWYRQALGQGPEFLTYFNYEAQQDKSGLPNDRFSAERPEGSISTLTIQRTEQRDSAMYRCASSAAGGGETQYFGPGTRLLVL.

This clone was counted between two and nine times. The chain combines TRBV5-1 with TRBJ1-2; 9 bases are a match to TRBD1. Germline CDR1 and CDR2: SGHRS and YFSETQ. V lost 3 bases, J lost 12 bases, and 9 bases stayed unmatched. This CDR3 region has 13 residues. CDR3: CASSSAGQGTDTF. The CDR3 nucleotides are TGCGCCAGCAGCTCCGCGGGACAGGGAACGGACACCTTC.

The rearrangement uses TRBV4-1 and TRBJ2-4; D possibly uses TRBD1 or TRBD2 (6 bases each). There are 14 residues in the CDR3. Deletions cut 0 bases from V and 7 bases from J, with 10 bases between. Germline V gene sequence: CDR1 MGHRA, CDR2 YSYEKL. CDR3 bases: TGCGCCAGCAGCCAAGATAGGGGGGATAACATTCAGTACTTC. Protein: CASSQDRGDNIQYF.

This clone came up a few times. V and J are TRBV7-9 and TRBJ2-5; perhaps TRBD2 as D (5 bases). V was trimmed by 6 bases and J by 6 bases, leaving 14 bases between them. This CDR3 has 13 amino acids. Germline V lookup: CDR1 SEHNR, CDR2 FQNEAQ (reference sequence). CDR3 bases: TGTGCCAGCAGGGCCGAGGGCGCAAAGACCCAGTACTTC. This translates into CASRAEGAKTQYF.

This chain connects TRBV12-5 to TRBJ2-7; a possible D gene is TRBD1 (5 bases). Per germline, CDR1 LGHNT and CDR2 FRNRAP. The CDR3 is 13 residues long. The V and J ends lost 1 base and 3 bases respectively, with 7 bases between them. In DNA, the CDR3 is TGTGCTAGTGGTTTGGGTCAGGGCTACGAGCAGTACTTC. It translates to CASGLGQGYEQYF.

The chain employs TRBV18 and TRBJ1-3, with D possibly matching TRBD1 (5 bases). The CDR3 length is 15 residues. The V and J ends lost 5 bases and 0 bases respectively, with 11 bases between them. CDR1 and CDR2 (germline): KGHSH, LQKENI. CDR3 amino acids: CASSVTVPSGNTIYF. The CDR3, as DNA: TGTGCCAGCTCAGTGACAGTCCCCTCTGGAAACACCATATATTTT.

This rearrangement joins TRBV29-1 to TRBJ2-1, with 13 bases matching TRBD2. This CDR3 spans 16 amino acids. Looked up from germline, CDR1 is SQVTM and CDR2 is ANQGSEA. Trimming took 0 bases from V and 9 from J; bases not matched to a gene: 8. This chain's CDR3 is CSVEDLTSGGAREQFF. The DNA of the CDR3 is TGCAGCGTTGAAGATCTTACTAGCGGGGGGGCACGTGAGCAGTTCTTC.

The CDR3 DNA reads TGTGCCAGCAGCGCCCCCGCCGGGACAGGGGACCACAATGAGCAGTTCTTC. Its translation is CASSAPAGTGDHNEQFF. The rearrangement links TRBV2 to TRBJ2-1; the match to TRBD1 covers 10 bases. V lost 6 bases and J lost 5; bases outside the gene matches: 13. The CDR3 sequence is 17 residues long. The germline V gene has CDR1 SNHLY and CDR2 FYNNEI.

This clone was seen repeatedly, ten times or more. J is TRBJ2-3 and V is TRBV18; the match to TRBD2 covers 8 bases. The CDR3 has 18 residues. Germline assignment: CDR1 KGHSH and CDR2 LQKENI. Unmatched junction bases numbered 14, after V lost 4 bases and J lost 2 bases. The CDR3 loop reads CASSRDYSSGGITDTQYF. As DNA, the CDR3 is TGTGCCAGCTCACGCGATTACTCAAGCGGGGGCATCACAGATACGCAGTATTTT.

This clone was seen just once. This rearrangement joins TRBV29-1 to TRBJ1-5, with D hard to call. The CDR3 runs 13 residues. Germline V gene data show CDR1 as SQVTM and CDR2 as ANQGSEA. Trimming took 3 bases from V and 4 from J, leaving 10 bases between them. The CDR3 sequence is CSVETQANQPQHF. DNA of the CDR3: TGCAGCGTTGAGACCCAGGCGAATCAGCCCCAGCATTTT.

This clone occurred once. The chain employs TRBV29-1 and TRBJ2-7; tentatively, D is TRBD1 (6 bases). The CDR3 extends over 12 amino acids. Trimming removed 4 bases from V and 4 bases from J, with 11 bases in between. Germline CDR1 SQVTM, CDR2 ANQGSEA. The CDR3 spells CSVAQGAYEQYF. The CDR3, as DNA: TGCAGCGTTGCACAGGGAGCTTACGAGCAGTACTTC.

The rearrangement links TRBV30 to TRBJ1-6, with a possible D match to TRBD1 (6 bases). Trimming took 2 bases from V and 10 from J, leaving 12 bases between them. The CDR3 spans 13 residues. CDR1 is GTSNPN and CDR2 is SVGIG in the germline V gene (reference sequence). CDR3 in amino acids: CAWSYRARSPLHF. The CDR3 nucleotides read TGTGCCTGGAGTTACAGGGCGCGATCACCCCTCCACTTT.